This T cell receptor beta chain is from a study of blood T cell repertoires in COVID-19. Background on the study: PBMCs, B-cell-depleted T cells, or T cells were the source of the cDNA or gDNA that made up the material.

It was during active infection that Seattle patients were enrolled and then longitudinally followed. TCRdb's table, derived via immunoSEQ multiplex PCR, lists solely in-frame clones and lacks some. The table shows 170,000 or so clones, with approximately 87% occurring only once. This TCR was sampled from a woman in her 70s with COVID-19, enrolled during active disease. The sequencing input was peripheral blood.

The CDR3 loop reads CASSFTGTWDTEAFF. DNA for the CDR3: TGTGCCAGCTCATTCACCGGGACTTGGGACACTGAAGCTTTCTTT. This chain links TRBV18 with TRBJ1-1; TRBD1 might be the D (5 bases). There are 15 residues in the CDR3. V was clipped by 5 bases and J by 3 bases, with 16 bases between them. In germline, CDR1 is KGHSH, CDR2 LQKENI. Together with reference TRBV18 and TRBJ1-1, the CDR3 gives the full variable domain: NAGVMQNPRHLVRRRGQEARLRCSPMKGHSHVYWYRQLPEEGLKFMVYLQKENIIDESGMPKERFSAEFPKEGPSILRIQQVVRGDSAAYFCASSFTGTWDTEAFFGQGTRLTVV.